This T cell receptor beta chain was sequenced for a study of T cell responses to AZD1222 COVID-19 vaccine. Whole-study findings and limits: The study identified only six AZD1222 recipients as seropositive at baseline. Researchers took repertoire samples only after the peak T cell response had come.

Germline lookup yields CDR1 LGHNT and CDR2 FRNRAP. V was clipped by 5 bases and J by 5 bases; unmatched bases: 11. This CDR3 region has 15 residues. Here immunoSEQ multiplex PCR was the method, and the copy in TCRdb shows in-frame clones only, minus some. The table records 200,000 or so clones, approximately 93% of them present only once. A remark on this clone: What it binds is not known.

The TCR comes from an adult who received the AZD1222 COVID-19 vaccine. The chain links TRBV12-5 to TRBJ1-2; 7 bases align to TRBD1. This specimen consisted of peripheral blood, obtained 28 days after the second AZD1222 dose. The CDR3, as DNA: TGTGCTAGTGGTGCAAGACAGGGTGGGTTGTATGGCTACACCTTC. Translated: CASGARQGGLYGYTF.